Listed below are T cell receptor beta chains from one sample, sequenced in a study of PD-1 blockade in mismatch repair-deficient tumors. The method was immunoSEQ multiplex PCR; TCRdb's version includes in-frame clones alone and lacks a portion of them. The sample has some 130,000 clones; about nine tenths are singletons. Sample: peripheral blood, taken approximately 71 weeks after starting pembrolizumab. All receptors come from an adult with mismatch repair-deficient cancer. The CDR3 runs from the conserved cysteine through the conserved F or W. Fields, in order: clone size, V gene, J gene, D gene, CDR3 DNA, CDR3 protein. A D gene is named only where the DNA matches it firmly. Size is omitted from some rows. Given values are once, few, many or a class for expanded clones.

clone_size: NA; v_call: TRBV7-9; j_call: TRBJ2-7; d_call: NA; cdr3_nt: TGTGCCAGCAGCCAAAAGGGCGGGTTCTCCTACGAGCAGTACTTC; cdr3_aa: CASSQKGGFSYEQYF
clone_size: NA; v_call: TRBV4-1; j_call: TRBJ2-7; d_call: TRBD1; cdr3_nt: TGCGCCAGCAGCCAAGTGATCGGGACAGGGGAGCGCTCCTACGAGCAGTACTTC; cdr3_aa: CASSQVIGTGERSYEQYF
clone_size: NA; v_call: TRBV7-9; j_call: TRBJ2-2; d_call: NA; cdr3_nt: TGTGCCAGCAGCTTAGGATGGGGACTTTCGAACACCGGGGAGCTGTTTTTT; cdr3_aa: CASSLGWGLSNTGELFF
clone_size: NA; v_call: TRBV4-1; j_call: TRBJ1-5; d_call: NA; cdr3_nt: TGCGCCAGCAGCCATGTAGCAGCCCGGAATCAGCCCCAGCATTTT; cdr3_aa: CASSHVAARNQPQHF
clone_size: NA; v_call: TRBV2; j_call: TRBJ2-5; d_call: NA; cdr3_nt: TGTGCCAGCAGTGCTGAGGAGACCCAGTACTTC; cdr3_aa: CASSAEETQYF
clone_size: NA; v_call: TRBV7-9; j_call: TRBJ1-4; d_call: NA; cdr3_nt: TGTGCCAGCAGCCCATTCGGCGTGGGGAATGAAAAACTGTTTTTT; cdr3_aa: CASSPFGVGNEKLFF
clone_size: NA; v_call: TRBV5-4; j_call: TRBJ2-4; d_call: NA; cdr3_nt: TGTGCCAGCAGCTTTGATCAGGGTCCCGCAGCCAAAAACATTCAGTACTTC; cdr3_aa: CASSFDQGPAAKNIQYF
clone_size: once; v_call: TRBV6-1; j_call: TRBJ2-7; d_call: TRBD2; cdr3_nt: TGTGCCAGCAGTGAACCGGCTAGCGGGGGCTACGAGCAGTACTTC; cdr3_aa: CASSEPASGGYEQYF
clone_size: NA; v_call: TRBV15; j_call: TRBJ1-2; d_call: NA; cdr3_nt: TGTGCCACCAGCAGAGATTCCGTGGGAGGTCAGGGCTACACCTTC; cdr3_aa: CATSRDSVGGQGYTF
clone_size: NA; v_call: TRBV6-1; j_call: TRBJ1-2; d_call: NA; cdr3_nt: TGTGCCAGCAGTGAAAACCCTCTCACAGAGGTACTAAATGGCTACACCTTC; cdr3_aa: CASSENPLTEVLNGYTF
clone_size: NA; v_call: TRBV18; j_call: TRBJ1-5; d_call: NA; cdr3_nt: TGTGCCAGCTCACCACTGAGGGCAGATAGTACCAATCAGCCCCAGCATTTT; cdr3_aa: CASSPLRADSTNQPQHF
clone_size: once; v_call: TRBV7-8; j_call: TRBJ2-3; d_call: NA; cdr3_nt: TGTGCCAGCAGCTTCTCTTTGCGGGACAACACAGATACGCAGTATTTT; cdr3_aa: CASSFSLRDNTDTQYF
clone_size: NA; v_call: TRBV5-1; j_call: TRBJ2-3; d_call: TRBD2; cdr3_nt: TGCGCCAGCAGCTTGGGCTCTAGCGGGAGGCAAGATACGCAGTATTTT; cdr3_aa: CASSLGSSGRQDTQYF
clone_size: NA; v_call: TRBV11-3; j_call: TRBJ2-7; d_call: NA; cdr3_nt: TGTGCCAGCAGCTTAGATGACGAGCAGTACTTC; cdr3_aa: CASSLDDEQYF
clone_size: once; v_call: TRBV30; j_call: TRBJ2-7; d_call: NA; cdr3_nt: TGTGCCTGGAATTTTGGAGGGAACGAGCAGTACTTC; cdr3_aa: CAWNFGGNEQYF
clone_size: NA; v_call: TRBV5-4; j_call: TRBJ2-7; d_call: NA; cdr3_nt: TGTGCCAGCAGCTTGGGCCTGGGGGGCGAGCAGTACTTC; cdr3_aa: CASSLGLGGEQYF
clone_size: once; v_call: TRBV30; j_call: TRBJ1-1; d_call: TRBD1; cdr3_nt: TGTGCCTGGAGTCTACAGGGGACCACTGAAGCTTTCTTT; cdr3_aa: CAWSLQGTTEAFF
clone_size: NA; v_call: TRBV29-1; j_call: TRBJ2-3; d_call: NA; cdr3_nt: TGCAGCGTTGAGGAGCGGACTAGCACAGATACGCAGTATTTT; cdr3_aa: CSVEERTSTDTQYF
clone_size: NA; v_call: TRBV16; j_call: TRBJ2-1; d_call: TRBD1; cdr3_nt: TGTGCCAGCAGCCTGGACAGGGGAGGCAATGAGCAGTTCTTC; cdr3_aa: CASSLDRGGNEQFF
clone_size: NA; v_call: TRBV13; j_call: TRBJ2-5; d_call: TRBD1; cdr3_nt: TGTGCCAGCAGCCCTTTACAGGGGGAGACCCAGTACTTC; cdr3_aa: CASSPLQGETQYF
clone_size: NA; v_call: TRBV28; j_call: TRBJ2-7; d_call: TRBD1; cdr3_nt: TGTGCCAGCAGTCTCGACAGGGGGTCCTCCTACGAGCAGTACTTC; cdr3_aa: CASSLDRGSSYEQYF
clone_size: few; v_call: TRBV4-3; j_call: TRBJ1-1; d_call: TRBD1; cdr3_nt: TGCGCCAGCAGCCAGCAGGGGGAAGTGAACACTGAAGCTTTCTTT; cdr3_aa: CASSQQGEVNTEAFF
clone_size: NA; v_call: TRBV7-2; j_call: TRBJ2-7; d_call: TRBD2; cdr3_nt: TGTGCCAGCTCACGACTAGCGGGAGACTACGAGCAGTACTTC; cdr3_aa: CASSRLAGDYEQYF
clone_size: NA; v_call: TRBV4-1; j_call: TRBJ2-7; d_call: TRBD2; cdr3_nt: TGCGCCAGCAGCCACTGGACTAGCGGGAGTCTAACCTACGAGCAGTACTTC; cdr3_aa: CASSHWTSGSLTYEQYF
clone_size: NA; v_call: TRBV7-3; j_call: TRBJ2-7; d_call: NA; cdr3_nt: TGTGCCAGCAGCTTAGCACAGGGACCCTACGAGCAGTACTTC; cdr3_aa: CASSLAQGPYEQYF
clone_size: NA; v_call: TRBV5-4; j_call: TRBJ2-3; d_call: NA; cdr3_nt: TGTGCCAGCAGCTTGGTGGGACTTAAGGCTGGCACAGATACGCAGTATTTT; cdr3_aa: CASSLVGLKAGTDTQYF
clone_size: NA; v_call: TRBV4-2; j_call: TRBJ2-7; d_call: NA; cdr3_nt: TGTGCCAGCAGCCAAGACGGGACCCTTACCTACGAGCAGTACTTC; cdr3_aa: CASSQDGTLTYEQYF
clone_size: NA; v_call: TRBV2; j_call: TRBJ1-2; d_call: NA; cdr3_nt: TGTGCCAGCAGTGAGGGGACGGGGGGCTACACCTTC; cdr3_aa: CASSEGTGGYTF
clone_size: NA; v_call: TRBV5-6; j_call: TRBJ2-6; d_call: NA; cdr3_nt: TGTGCCAGCAACCCGATTGGGGCCAACGTCCTGACTTTC; cdr3_aa: CASNPIGANVLTF
clone_size: NA; v_call: TRBV27; j_call: TRBJ2-7; d_call: TRBD2; cdr3_nt: TGTGCCAGCAGTAACGGGAGGGCCCACGAGCAGTACTTC; cdr3_aa: CASSNGRAHEQYF
clone_size: NA; v_call: TRBV5-6; j_call: TRBJ2-3; d_call: TRBD2; cdr3_nt: TGTGCCAGCAGCCCCGGGACTAGCGGCACAGATACGCAGTATTTT; cdr3_aa: CASSPGTSGTDTQYF
clone_size: NA; v_call: TRBV29-1; j_call: TRBJ2-7; d_call: TRBD2; cdr3_nt: TGCAGCGTTGATGCGGGCGGGGGTAGCTCCTACGAGCAGTACTTC; cdr3_aa: CSVDAGGGSSYEQYF
clone_size: NA; v_call: TRBV7-6; j_call: TRBJ2-3; d_call: NA; cdr3_nt: TGTGCCAGCAGCCAAAGCAGATACACAGATACGCAGTATTTT; cdr3_aa: CASSQSRYTDTQYF
clone_size: few; v_call: TRBV6-6; j_call: TRBJ2-7; d_call: NA; cdr3_nt: TGTGCCAGCTCCAGTGCGGGTGTCTCCTACGAGCAGTACTTC; cdr3_aa: CASSSAGVSYEQYF
clone_size: NA; v_call: TRBV9; j_call: TRBJ2-3; d_call: NA; cdr3_nt: TGTGCCAGCGGGGAGAGGGGGGGGCCCACAGATACGCAGTATTTT; cdr3_aa: CASGERGGPTDTQYF
clone_size: once; v_call: TRBV4-2; j_call: TRBJ2-3; d_call: NA; cdr3_nt: TGTGCCAGCAGCCCCAGTACCAGGTTCAGCACAGATACGCAGTATTTT; cdr3_aa: CASSPSTRFSTDTQYF
clone_size: NA; v_call: TRBV30; j_call: TRBJ2-7; d_call: TRBD2; cdr3_nt: TGTGCCTGGGGAGGCCTAGCGGGGATCTACGAGCAGTACTTC; cdr3_aa: CAWGGLAGIYEQYF
clone_size: NA; v_call: TRBV15; j_call: TRBJ2-7; d_call: NA; cdr3_nt: TGTGCCACCGGCGGCTCCAGGGCCTACGAGCAGTACTTC; cdr3_aa: CATGGSRAYEQYF
clone_size: NA; v_call: TRBV25-1; j_call: TRBJ1-1; d_call: NA; cdr3_nt: TGTGCCAGCAGTGATCTAGTGACGACTGAAGCTTTCTTT; cdr3_aa: CASSDLVTTEAFF
clone_size: NA; v_call: TRBV13; j_call: TRBJ2-7; d_call: NA; cdr3_nt: TGTGCCAGCAGCTTAGGGGGGGATTCCTACGAGCAGTACTTC; cdr3_aa: CASSLGGDSYEQYF